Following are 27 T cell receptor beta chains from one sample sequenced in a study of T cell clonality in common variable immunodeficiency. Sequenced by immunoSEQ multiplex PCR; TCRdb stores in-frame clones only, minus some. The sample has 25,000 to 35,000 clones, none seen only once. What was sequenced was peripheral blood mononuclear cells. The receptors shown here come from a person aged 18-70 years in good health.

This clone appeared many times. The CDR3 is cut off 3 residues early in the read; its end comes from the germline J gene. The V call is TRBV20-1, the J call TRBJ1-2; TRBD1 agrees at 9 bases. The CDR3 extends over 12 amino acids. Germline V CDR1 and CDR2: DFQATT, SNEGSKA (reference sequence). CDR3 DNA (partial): TGCAGTGCTAGAACAGGGGGCTGGGGC. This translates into CSARTGGWG. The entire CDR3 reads CSARTGGWGYTF.

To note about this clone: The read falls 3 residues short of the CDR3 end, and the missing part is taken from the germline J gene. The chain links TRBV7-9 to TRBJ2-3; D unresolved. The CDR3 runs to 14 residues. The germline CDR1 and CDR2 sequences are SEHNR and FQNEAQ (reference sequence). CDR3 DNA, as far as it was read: TGTGCCAGCAGCTTAGGAAGTAGCAATCAGCCG. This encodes CASSLGSSNQP. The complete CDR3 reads CASSLGSSNQPQYF. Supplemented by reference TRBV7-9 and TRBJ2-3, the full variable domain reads DTGVSQNPRHKITKRGQNVTFRCDPISEHNRLYWYRQTLGQGPEFLTYFQNEAQLEKSRLLSDRFSAERPKGSFSTLEIQRTEQGDSAMYLCASSLGSSNQPQYFGPGTRLTVL.

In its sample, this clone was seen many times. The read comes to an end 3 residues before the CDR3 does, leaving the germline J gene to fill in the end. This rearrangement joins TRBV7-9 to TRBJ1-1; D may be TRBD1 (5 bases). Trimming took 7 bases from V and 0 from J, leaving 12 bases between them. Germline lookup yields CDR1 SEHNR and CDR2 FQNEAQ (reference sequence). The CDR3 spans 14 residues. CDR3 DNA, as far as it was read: TGTGCCAGCACCTTGGGGGGAATGAACACTGAA. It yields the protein CASTLGGMNTE. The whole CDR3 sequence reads CASTLGGMNTEAFF.

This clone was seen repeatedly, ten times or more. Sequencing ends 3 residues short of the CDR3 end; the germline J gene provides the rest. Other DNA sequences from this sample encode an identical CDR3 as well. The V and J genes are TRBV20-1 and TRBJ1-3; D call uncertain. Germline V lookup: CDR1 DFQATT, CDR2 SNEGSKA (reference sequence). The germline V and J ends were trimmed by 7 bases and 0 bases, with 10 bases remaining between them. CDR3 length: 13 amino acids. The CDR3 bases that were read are TGCAGTGTGTGGTCAGACTCTGGAAACACC. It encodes CSVWSDSGNT. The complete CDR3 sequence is CSVWSDSGNTIYF.

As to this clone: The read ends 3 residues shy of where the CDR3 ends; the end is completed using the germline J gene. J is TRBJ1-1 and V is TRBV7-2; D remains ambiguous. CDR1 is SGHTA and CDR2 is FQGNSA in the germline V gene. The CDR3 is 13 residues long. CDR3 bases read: TGTGCCAGCAGCTTAAATGAGTATAACAGA. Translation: CASSLNEYNR. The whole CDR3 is CASSLNEYNRAFF.

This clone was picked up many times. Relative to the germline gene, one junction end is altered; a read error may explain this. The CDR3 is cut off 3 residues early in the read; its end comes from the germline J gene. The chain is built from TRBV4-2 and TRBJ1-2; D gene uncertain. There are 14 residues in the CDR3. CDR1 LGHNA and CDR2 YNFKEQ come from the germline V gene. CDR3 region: CASSHSGISYGYTF. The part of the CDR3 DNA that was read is TGCGCCAGCAGCCATAGCGGGATTTCCTATGGC.

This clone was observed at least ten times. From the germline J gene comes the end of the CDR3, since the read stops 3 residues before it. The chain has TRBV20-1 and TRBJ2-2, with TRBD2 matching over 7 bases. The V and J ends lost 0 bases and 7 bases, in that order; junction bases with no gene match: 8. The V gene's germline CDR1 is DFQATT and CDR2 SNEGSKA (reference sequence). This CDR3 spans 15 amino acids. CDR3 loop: CSARDRTRQFGELFF. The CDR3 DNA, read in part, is TGCAGTGCTAGAGATCGGACTAGACAGTTCGGGGAG.

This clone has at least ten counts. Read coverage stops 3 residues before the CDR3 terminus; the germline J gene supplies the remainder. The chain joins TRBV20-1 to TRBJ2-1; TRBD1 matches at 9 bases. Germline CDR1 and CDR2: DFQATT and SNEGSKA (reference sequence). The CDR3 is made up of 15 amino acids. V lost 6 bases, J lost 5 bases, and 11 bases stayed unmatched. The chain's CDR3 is CSASSGDRVNNEQFF. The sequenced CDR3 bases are TGCAGTGCCTCATCGGGGGACAGGGTTAACAATGAG.

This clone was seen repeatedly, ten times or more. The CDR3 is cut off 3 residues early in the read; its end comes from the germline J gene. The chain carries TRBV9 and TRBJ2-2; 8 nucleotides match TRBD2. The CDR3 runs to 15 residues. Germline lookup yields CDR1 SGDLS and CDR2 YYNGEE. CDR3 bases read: TGTGCTCGCTATGGGCCAGCGGGAGCGTACGGGGAG. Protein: CARYGPAGAYGE. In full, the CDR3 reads CARYGPAGAYGELFF.

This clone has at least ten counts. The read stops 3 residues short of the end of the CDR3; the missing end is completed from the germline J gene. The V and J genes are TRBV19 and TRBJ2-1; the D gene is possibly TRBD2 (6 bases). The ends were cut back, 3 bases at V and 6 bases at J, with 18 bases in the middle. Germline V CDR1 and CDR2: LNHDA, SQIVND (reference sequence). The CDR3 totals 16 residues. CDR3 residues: CASSIGGRRGGNEQFF. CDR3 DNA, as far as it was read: TGTGCCAGTAGTATCGGAGGGAGGAGGGGTGGCAATGAG.

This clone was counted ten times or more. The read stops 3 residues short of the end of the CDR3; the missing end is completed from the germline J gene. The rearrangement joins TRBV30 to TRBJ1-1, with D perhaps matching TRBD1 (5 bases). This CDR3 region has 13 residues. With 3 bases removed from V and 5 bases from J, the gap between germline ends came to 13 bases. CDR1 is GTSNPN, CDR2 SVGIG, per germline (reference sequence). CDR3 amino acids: CAWRNTGGTEAFF. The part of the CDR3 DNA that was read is TGTGCCTGGAGAAACACGGGGGGTACTGAA.

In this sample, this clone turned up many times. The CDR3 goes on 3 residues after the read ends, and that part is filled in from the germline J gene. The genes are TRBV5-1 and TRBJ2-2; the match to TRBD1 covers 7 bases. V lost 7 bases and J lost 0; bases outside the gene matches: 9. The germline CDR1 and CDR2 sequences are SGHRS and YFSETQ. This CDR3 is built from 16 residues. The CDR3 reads CASGRDSPPNTGELFF. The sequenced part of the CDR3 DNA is TGCGCCAGCGGAAGGGACAGCCCCCCGAACACCGGGGAG.

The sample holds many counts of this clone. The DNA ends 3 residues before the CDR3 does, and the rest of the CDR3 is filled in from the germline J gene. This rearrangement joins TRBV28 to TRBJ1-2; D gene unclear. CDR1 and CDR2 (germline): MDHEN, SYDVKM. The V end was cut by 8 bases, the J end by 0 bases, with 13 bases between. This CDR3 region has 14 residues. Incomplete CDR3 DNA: TGTGCCAGCCTTTCCCTTTTAGCTAACTATGGC. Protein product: CASLSLLANYG. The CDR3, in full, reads CASLSLLANYGYTF.

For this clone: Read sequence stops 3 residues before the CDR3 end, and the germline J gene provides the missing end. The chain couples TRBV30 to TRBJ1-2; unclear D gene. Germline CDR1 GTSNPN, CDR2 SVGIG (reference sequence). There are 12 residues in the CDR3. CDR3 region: CAWSGNSYDYTF. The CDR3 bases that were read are TGTGCCTGGAGTGGTAACAGCTACGAC.

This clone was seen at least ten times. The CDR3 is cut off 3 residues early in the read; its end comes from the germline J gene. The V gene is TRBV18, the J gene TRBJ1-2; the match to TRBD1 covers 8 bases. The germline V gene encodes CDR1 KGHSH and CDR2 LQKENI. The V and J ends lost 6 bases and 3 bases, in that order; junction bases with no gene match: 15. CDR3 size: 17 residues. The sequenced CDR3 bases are TGTGCCAGCTCCCTCAGAATGGACAGGGCGGAGGACTATGGC. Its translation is CASSLRMDRAEDYG. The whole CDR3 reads CASSLRMDRAEDYGYTF.

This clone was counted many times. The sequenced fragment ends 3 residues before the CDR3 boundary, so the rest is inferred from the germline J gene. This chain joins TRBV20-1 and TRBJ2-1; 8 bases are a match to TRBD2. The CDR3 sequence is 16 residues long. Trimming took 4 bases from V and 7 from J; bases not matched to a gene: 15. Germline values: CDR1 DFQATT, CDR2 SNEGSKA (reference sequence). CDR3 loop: CSATPWLAGSVNEQFF. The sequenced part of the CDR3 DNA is TGCAGTGCTACCCCGTGGCTAGCGGGCTCCGTGAATGAG.

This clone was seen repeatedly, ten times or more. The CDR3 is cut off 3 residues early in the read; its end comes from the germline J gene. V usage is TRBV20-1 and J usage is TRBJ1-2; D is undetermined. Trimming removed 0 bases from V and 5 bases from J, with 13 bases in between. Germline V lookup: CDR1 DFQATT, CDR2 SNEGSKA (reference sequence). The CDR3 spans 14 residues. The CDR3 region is CSARDSAPRYGYTF. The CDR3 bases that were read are TGCAGTGCTAGAGATTCGGCGCCCAGGTATGGC.

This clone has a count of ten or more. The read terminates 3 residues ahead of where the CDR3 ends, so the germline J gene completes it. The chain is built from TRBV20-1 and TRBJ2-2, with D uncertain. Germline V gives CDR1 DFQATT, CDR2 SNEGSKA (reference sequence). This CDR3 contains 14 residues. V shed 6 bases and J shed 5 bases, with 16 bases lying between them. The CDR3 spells CSANSGFGTGELFF. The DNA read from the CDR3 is TGCAGTGCGAACTCAGGATTTGGTACCGGGGAG.

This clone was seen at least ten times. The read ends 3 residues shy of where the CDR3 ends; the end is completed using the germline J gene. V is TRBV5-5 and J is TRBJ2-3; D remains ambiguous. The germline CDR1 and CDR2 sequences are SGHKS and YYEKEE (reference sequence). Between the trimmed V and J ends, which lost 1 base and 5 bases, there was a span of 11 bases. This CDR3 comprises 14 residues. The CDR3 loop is CASSLYVTLDTQYF. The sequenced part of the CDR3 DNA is TGTGCCAGCAGCTTGTATGTGACTCTAGATACG.

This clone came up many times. The sequenced part of the CDR3 DNA is TGCAGTGCTAGGGCCCCAGGTGAGCGGGACCACAATGAG. It yields the protein CSARAPGERDHNE. The full CDR3 is CSARAPGERDHNEQFF. The V and J genes are TRBV20-1 and TRBJ2-1; 7 bases align to TRBD2. Read sequence stops 3 residues before the CDR3 end, and the germline J gene provides the missing end. The junction had 13 bases not matched to a gene; V was cut back by 3 bases and J by 5 bases. CDR3 size: 16 residues. Germline V gene lookup returns CDR1 DFQATT and CDR2 SNEGSKA (reference sequence).

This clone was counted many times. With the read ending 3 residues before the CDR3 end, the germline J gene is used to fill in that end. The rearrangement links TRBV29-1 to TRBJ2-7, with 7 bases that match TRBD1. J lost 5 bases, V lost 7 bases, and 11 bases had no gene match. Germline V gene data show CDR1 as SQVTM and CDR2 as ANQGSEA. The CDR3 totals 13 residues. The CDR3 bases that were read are TGCAGCGCTTACCCCGGACAGGACGACGAG. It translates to CSAYPGQDDE. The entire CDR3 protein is CSAYPGQDDEQYF.

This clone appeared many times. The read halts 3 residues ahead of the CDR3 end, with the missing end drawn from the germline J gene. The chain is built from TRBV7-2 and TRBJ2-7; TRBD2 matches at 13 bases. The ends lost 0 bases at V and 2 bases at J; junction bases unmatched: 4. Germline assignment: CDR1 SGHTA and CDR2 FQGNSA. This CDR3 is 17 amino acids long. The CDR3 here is CASSLARGLAGAYEQYF. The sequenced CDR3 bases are TGTGCCAGCAGCTTAGCACGTGGACTAGCGGGAGCCTACGAG.

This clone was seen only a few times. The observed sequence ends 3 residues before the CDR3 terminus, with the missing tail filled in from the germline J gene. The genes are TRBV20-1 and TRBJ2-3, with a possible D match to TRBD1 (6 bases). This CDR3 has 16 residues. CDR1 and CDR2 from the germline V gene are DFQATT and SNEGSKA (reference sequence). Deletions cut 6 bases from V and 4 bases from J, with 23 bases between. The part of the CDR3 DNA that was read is TGCAGTGCCGGGACCAACAGGGTGGGTCGAGCAGATACG. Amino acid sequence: CSAGTNRVGRADT. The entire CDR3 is CSAGTNRVGRADTQYF.

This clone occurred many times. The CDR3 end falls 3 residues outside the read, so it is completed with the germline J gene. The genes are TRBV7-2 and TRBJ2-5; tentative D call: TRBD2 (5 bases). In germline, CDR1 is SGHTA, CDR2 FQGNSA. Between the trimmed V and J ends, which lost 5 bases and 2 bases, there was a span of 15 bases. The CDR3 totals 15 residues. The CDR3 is CASSAGPAEQETQYF. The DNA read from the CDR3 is TGTGCCAGCAGCGCGGGCCCAGCAGAACAAGAGACC.

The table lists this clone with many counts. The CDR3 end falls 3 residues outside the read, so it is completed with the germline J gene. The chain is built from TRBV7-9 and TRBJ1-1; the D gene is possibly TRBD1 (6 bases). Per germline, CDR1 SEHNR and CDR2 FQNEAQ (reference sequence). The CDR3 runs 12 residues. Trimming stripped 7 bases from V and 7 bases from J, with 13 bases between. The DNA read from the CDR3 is TGTGCCAGCAAACATCCGGGACATGAA. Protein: CASKHPGHE. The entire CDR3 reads CASKHPGHEAFF.

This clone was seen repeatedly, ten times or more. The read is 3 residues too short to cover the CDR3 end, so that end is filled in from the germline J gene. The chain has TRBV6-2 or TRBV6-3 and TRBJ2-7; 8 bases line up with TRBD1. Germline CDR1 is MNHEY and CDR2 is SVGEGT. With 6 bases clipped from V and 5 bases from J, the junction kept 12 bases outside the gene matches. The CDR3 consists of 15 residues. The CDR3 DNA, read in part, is TGTGCCAGCAGCGAGGGACAGGTTTTTTCCCACGAG. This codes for CASSEGQVFSHE. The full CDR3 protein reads CASSEGQVFSHEQYF.

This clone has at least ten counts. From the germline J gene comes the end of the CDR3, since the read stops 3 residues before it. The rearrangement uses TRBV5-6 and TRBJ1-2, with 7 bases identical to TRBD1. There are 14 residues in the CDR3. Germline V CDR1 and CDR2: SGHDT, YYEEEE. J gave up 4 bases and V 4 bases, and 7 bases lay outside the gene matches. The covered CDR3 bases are TGTGCCAGCAGCCCGGGACAGAATTTCTATGGC. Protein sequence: CASSPGQNFYG. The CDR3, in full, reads CASSPGQNFYGYTF.